This TCR beta chain was sequenced during a study of OX40 agonist ivuxolimab in advanced cancers. Across the whole study: Past anti-PD-1, anti-PD-L1 or anti-CTLA-4 therapy was accepted, and 40% had received some.

V was cut by 0 bases and J by 4 bases, with 5 bases left in between. Per germline, CDR1 SSHAT and CDR2 FNYEAQ (reference sequence). This CDR3 is 13 amino acids long. Sequencing used immunoSEQ multiplex PCR; TCRdb keeps in-frame clones, though not all of them. Among tens of thousands of clones listed, around 87% were seen once. The material sequenced was CD4+ or CD8+ T cells sorted from blood, taken in a trial of the OX40 agonist ivuxolimab. The source of this sequence is an adult with an advanced solid tumor such as melanoma, head and neck, liver or kidney cancer. The chain has TRBV7-7 and TRBJ2-3, with unresolved D. As DNA, the CDR3 is TGTGCCAGCAGCTTAGCTGGGTCAGATACGCAGTATTTT. Amino acid sequence: CASSLAGSDTQYF.